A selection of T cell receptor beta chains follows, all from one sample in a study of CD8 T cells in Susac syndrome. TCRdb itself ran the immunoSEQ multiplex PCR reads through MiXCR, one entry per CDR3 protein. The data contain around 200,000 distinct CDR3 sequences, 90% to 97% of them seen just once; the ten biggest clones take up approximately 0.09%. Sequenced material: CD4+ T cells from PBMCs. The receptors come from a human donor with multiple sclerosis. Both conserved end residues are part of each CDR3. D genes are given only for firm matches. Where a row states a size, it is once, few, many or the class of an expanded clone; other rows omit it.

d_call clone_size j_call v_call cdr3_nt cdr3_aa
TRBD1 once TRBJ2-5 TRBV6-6 TGTGCCAGCAGTTATTCCAGGGGGGAGACCCAGTACTTC CASSYSRGETQYF
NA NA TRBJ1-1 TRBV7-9 TGTGCCAGCAGCTTATTGGGGGGAGGCACTGAAGCTTTCTTT CASSLLGGGTEAFF
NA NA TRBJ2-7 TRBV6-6 TGTGCCAGCAGTTGGAGAGGGGTGAGTGAGCAGTACTTC CASSWRGVSEQYF
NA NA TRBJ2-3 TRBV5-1 TGCGCCAGCAGCTTCGTCGGGGGCGACGGAGATACGCAGTATTTT CASSFVGGDGDTQYF
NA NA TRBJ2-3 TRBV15 TGTGCCACCAGTAAATCACAGGCTTATACGCAGTATTTT CATSKSQAYTQYF
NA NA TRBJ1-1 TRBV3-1 TGTGCCAGCAAGGGTGACGGGGGTCCGATCGCTTTCTTT CASKGDGGPIAFF
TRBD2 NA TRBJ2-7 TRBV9 TGTGCCGCCGGGCCTAGCGGGAAATCCTACGAGCAGTACTTC CAAGPSGKSYEQYF
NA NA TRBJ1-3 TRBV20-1 TGCAGTGCTAGTCTCCCTGAGACATTGCGTGGGGGCACCATATATTTT CSASLPETLRGGTIYF
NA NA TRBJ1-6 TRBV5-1 TGCGCCAGCAGCCGCGGACAAGCCAATTCACCCCTCCACTTT CASSRGQANSPLHF
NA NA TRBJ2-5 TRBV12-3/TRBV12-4 TGTGCCAGCAGTCTCAAGAGGGAGACCCAGTACTTC CASSLKRETQYF
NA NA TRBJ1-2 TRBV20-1 TGCAGTGTATCAGGGAATGGCTACACCTTC CSVSGNGYTF
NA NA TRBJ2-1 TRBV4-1 TGCGCCAGCAGCCAAGTCGGGGTGGGCGAGCAGTTCTTC CASSQVGVGEQFF
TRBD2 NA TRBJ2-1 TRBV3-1 TGTGCCAGCAGCCAGGCTCTAGCGGGTATCTACAATGAGCAGTTCTTC CASSQALAGIYNEQFF
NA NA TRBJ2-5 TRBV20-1 TGCAGTGCTAGAGATTGGGCCCGTCTCGGGGAGACCCAGTACTTC CSARDWARLGETQYF
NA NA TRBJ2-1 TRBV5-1 TGCGCCAGCAGCTTGGATCCGCGCGGTGAGCAGTTCTTC CASSLDPRGEQFF
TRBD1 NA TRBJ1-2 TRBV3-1 TGTGCCAGCAGCCCGGGACAGGTTAGCGGCTACACCTTC CASSPGQVSGYTF
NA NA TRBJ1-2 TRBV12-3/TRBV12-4 TGTGCCAGCAAAAAGGGGGTTTCGGATGGCTACACCTTC CASKKGVSDGYTF
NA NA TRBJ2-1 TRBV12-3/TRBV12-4 TGTGCCAGCAGGCCCGGGGCGGTCTACAATGAGCAGTTCTTC CASRPGAVYNEQFF
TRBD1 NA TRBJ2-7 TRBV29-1 TGCAGCGTTGAAGGACAGGGTCGGTACGAGCAGCACTTC CSVEGQGRYEQHF
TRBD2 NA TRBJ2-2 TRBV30 TGTGCCTGGGGAAGCGGGGTTAACACCGGGGAGCTGTTTTTT CAWGSGVNTGELFF
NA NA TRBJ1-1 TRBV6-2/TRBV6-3 TGTGCCAGCAGCGAGGGACATCCGTACACTGAAGCTTTCTTT CASSEGHPYTEAFF
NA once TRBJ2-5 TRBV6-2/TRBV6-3 TGTGCCAGCAGTTACATCGCAGAAGAGACCCAGTACTTC CASSYIAEETQYF
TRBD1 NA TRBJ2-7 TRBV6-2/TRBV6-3 TGTGCCAGCGGGACAGTTGTCTACGAGCAGTACTTC CASGTVVYEQYF
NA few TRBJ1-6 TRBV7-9 TGTGCCAGCAGCTTAGTGGGATCACCCCTCCACTTT CASSLVGSPLHF
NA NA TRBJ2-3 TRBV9 TGTGCCAGCAGCGTAGAGGGAGGATCAGATACGCAGTATTTT CASSVEGGSDTQYF
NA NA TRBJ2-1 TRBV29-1 TGCAGCGCCGGGACCCTCTACAATGAGCAGTTCTTC CSAGTLYNEQFF
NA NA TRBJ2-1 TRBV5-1 TGCGCCAGCAGCTTGAGGACCCAGTCCTACAATGAGCAGTTCTTC CASSLRTQSYNEQFF
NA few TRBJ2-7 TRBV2 TGTGCCAGCAGGATGAGCGCTACGGGAGAGCAGTACTTC CASRMSATGEQYF
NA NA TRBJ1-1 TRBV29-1 TGCAGCGTTGATCCCCCAGGGTGGGGCACTGAAGCTTTCTTT CSVDPPGWGTEAFF
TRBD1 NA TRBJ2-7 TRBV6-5 TGTGCCAGCAGGGGGACAGCCGCCTACGAGCAGTACTTC CASRGTAAYEQYF
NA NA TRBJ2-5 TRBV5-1 TGCGCCAGCAGCAACCGTCCGGGAGCCACAACGGAGACCCAGTACTTC CASSNRPGATTETQYF
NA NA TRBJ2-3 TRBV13 TGTGCCAGCAGCTCCCGGACAGCCACAGATACGCAGTATTTT CASSSRTATDTQYF
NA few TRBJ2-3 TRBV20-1 TGCAGTGCTAGTCGTAGGGGCCTCACAGATACGCAGTATTTT CSASRRGLTDTQYF
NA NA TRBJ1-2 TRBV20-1 TGCAGTGCTAGAGACGGCGGGGTCTGGGGTGGCTACACCTTC CSARDGGVWGGYTF
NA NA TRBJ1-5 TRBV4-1 TGCGCCAGCAGCCAAGATACCCCCCTCGGGCAGCCCCAGCATTTT CASSQDTPLGQPQHF
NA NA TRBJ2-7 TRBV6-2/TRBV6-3 TGTGCCAGCAGTTACGGGGCGGGAAGAAGTTACTCCTACGAGCAGTACTTC CASSYGAGRSYSYEQYF
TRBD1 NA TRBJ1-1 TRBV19 TGTGCCAGTAGGAACGACAGGGCATCGAACACTGAAGCTTTCTTT CASRNDRASNTEAFF
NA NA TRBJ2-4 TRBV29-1 TGCAGCGTGGCGGGGAGAGTGGCCAAAAACATTCAGTACTTC CSVAGRVAKNIQYF
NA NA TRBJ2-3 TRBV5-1 TGCGCCAGCAGCTTGGCCCAGGCTAGCGGCACAGATACGCAGTATTTT CASSLAQASGTDTQYF
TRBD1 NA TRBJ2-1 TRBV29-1 TGCAGCTTTCCGGGACAGGGTTACAATGAGCAGTTCTTC CSFPGQGYNEQFF
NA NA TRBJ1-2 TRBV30 TGTGCCTGGAGCGAAACACGAAACTATGGCTACACCTTC CAWSETRNYGYTF